The 15 T cell receptor beta chains below were found in one sample sequenced in a study of blood T cells in healthy people across ages (dated by TCRdb to between 2014 and 2017). Receptor libraries were prepared by 5' RACE. The data were produced on an Illumina HiSeq 2500. A second PCR of roughly 7 to 12 cycles was performed with a sample-barcoded 5' primer and a J-beta primer mix. TCRdb reanalyzed the raw reads on its own, using fastp at Q25 for trimming and MiXCR for clone calling, and kept in-frame beta chains. For every CDR3 protein sequence, its rows merge into one entry that carries the most common genes and DNA. The sample yields roughly 800,000 distinct CDR3 sequences; about 55% were counted once. The ten largest clones take up roughly two fifths of the sample. Sequenced input: blood. These receptors all stem from a man aged 80 or over in good health.

The chain combines TRBV7-6 with TRBJ2-6; D possibly corresponds to TRBD2 (5 bases). Germline-derived CDR1 and CDR2 are SGHVS and FNYEAQ. The CDR3 length is 18 residues. V shed 0 bases and J shed 0 bases, with 12 bases lying between them. DNA for the CDR3: TGTGCCAGCAGCTTAGCGGCGAGGGTGGTCTCTGGGGCCAACGTCCTGACTTTC. It specifies CASSLAARVVSGANVLTF.

V gene TRBV4-2 combines with J gene TRBJ1-2, with a tentative D call TRBD1 (5 bases). The length of the CDR3 is 15 residues. The V end was cut by 0 bases, the J end by 5 bases, with 13 bases between. From germline, CDR1 is LGHNA and CDR2 YNFKEQ. DNA for the CDR3: TGTGCCAGCAGCCAAGAGTCCGCGGGGCATTATGGCTACACCTTC. Translating gives CASSQESAGHYGYTF.

The chain employs TRBV2 and TRBJ2-7, with TRBD2 matching 7 bases. V lost 8 bases, J lost 0 bases, and 4 bases stayed unmatched. This CDR3 region has 13 residues. The germline CDR1 and CDR2 sequences are SNHLY and FYNNEI. CDR3 loop: CASLGGSSYEQYF. CDR3 nucleotides: TGTGCCAGCCTCGGCGGGAGCTCCTACGAGCAGTACTTC.

The rearrangement uses TRBV10-1 and TRBJ2-5; 14 nucleotides match TRBD2. Germline CDR1 reads WNHNN; CDR2 reads SYGVQD (reference sequence). The CDR3 is 19 residues long. J lost 2 bases, V lost 5 bases, and 13 bases had no gene match. The CDR3 spells CASSPGTSGRLAPQETQYF. In nucleotides, the CDR3 is TGCGCCAGCAGTCCCGGGACTAGCGGGAGATTAGCACCGCAAGAGACCCAGTACTTC.

Remarks on this clonotype: No conserved phenylalanine or tryptophan is present at the end of the CDR3, so a read error is the likely explanation. This chain links TRBV15 with TRBJ2-7, with D hard to call. Trimming shortened V by 0 bases and J by 0 bases, and 9 bases separated the two germline ends. The CDR3 is 15 amino acids. The germline V gene encodes CDR1 LNHNV and CDR2 YYDKDF (reference sequence). The CDR3 coding sequence is TGTGCCACCAGCAGAGATTCCCTCGGCTCCTACGAGCAGTACTTA. Translated, it gives CATSRDSLGSYEQYL.

The chain combines TRBV5-1 with TRBJ2-1; 7 bases map to TRBD2. In germline, CDR1 is SGHRS, CDR2 YFSETQ. The CDR3 loop spans 12 amino acids. Trimming removed 2 bases from V and 9 bases from J; junction bases left unmatched: 2. CDR3 loop: CASSFPSGEQFF. CDR3 nucleotides: TGCGCCAGCAGCTTCCCTAGCGGTGAGCAGTTCTTC.

The genes are TRBV27 and TRBJ2-2; tentatively, D is TRBD1 (6 bases). V was cut by 6 bases and J by 6 bases, with 17 bases left in between. CDR3 length: 15 residues. Looked up from germline, CDR1 is MNHEY and CDR2 is SMNVEV (reference sequence). CDR3 DNA: TGTGCCAGCAGGGCTCAGGGGCTGAGCGCCGGGGAGCTGTTTTTT. Amino acids: CASRAQGLSAGELFF.

The chain uses TRBV21-1 and TRBJ1-1; the table's D call TRBD1 went unverified against the DNA. TRBV21-1 is classified as a pseudogene. This CDR3 spans 13 amino acids. CDR3 DNA: TGTGCCAGCAACCCCTGGACAGGCTACGAAGCTTTCTTT. This translates into CASNPWTGYEAFF.

This rearrangement joins TRBV5-1 to TRBJ2-5, with D perhaps TRBD2 (5 bases). Germline-derived CDR1 and CDR2 are SGHRS and YFSETQ. This CDR3 contains 14 residues. V was trimmed by 4 bases and J by 1 base, leaving 11 bases between them. As DNA, the CDR3 is TGCGCCAGCAGCGTGGGAGCGACCCAAGAGACCCAGTACTTC. Translating gives CASSVGATQETQYF.

The chain employs TRBV20-1 and TRBJ1-1; maybe TRBD1 (6 bases). This CDR3 region has 15 residues. Germline-derived CDR1 and CDR2 are DFQATT and SNEGSKA (reference sequence). Deletions cut 2 bases from V and 2 bases from J, with 15 bases between. CDR3 protein: CSARRDRIKNTEAFF. The CDR3 region has the DNA TGCAGTGCTAGAAGAGACAGGATTAAAAACACTGAAGCTTTCTTT.

The chain uses TRBV10-3 and TRBJ2-5; D call uncertain. The CDR3 runs 13 residues. From germline, CDR1 is ENHRY and CDR2 SYGVKD. With 5 bases removed from V and 6 bases from J, the gap between germline ends came to 13 bases. The CDR3 DNA sequence: TGTGCCATCAGTTATGAAAACGAACAGACCCAGTACTTC. This translates into CAISYENEQTQYF.

The J gene is TRBJ2-7, the V gene TRBV7-9; 9 bases match TRBD2. CDR1 and CDR2 (germline): SEHNR, FQNEAQ (reference sequence). The CDR3 is made up of 13 amino acids. Trimming removed 11 bases from V and 2 bases from J; junction bases left unmatched: 7. The CDR3 region is CAAAGGPPYEQYF. The CDR3 bases are TGTGCCGCGGCGGGAGGGCCCCCCTACGAGCAGTACTTC.

This clonotype was recorded at least ten times. The chain joins TRBV29-1 to TRBJ2-7; no reliable D call. This CDR3 comprises 13 residues. Trimming took off 6 bases at V and 0 bases at J, with 12 bases between the two ends. CDR1 SQVTM and CDR2 ANQGSEA come from the germline V gene. CDR3 loop: CSVGSWSSYEQYF. As DNA, the CDR3 is TGCAGCGTCGGTAGCTGGAGCTCCTACGAGCAGTACTTC.

This chain links TRBV11-2 with TRBJ2-3; D is perhaps TRBD1 or TRBD2 (5 bases each). This CDR3 contains 15 residues. In germline, CDR1 is SGHAT, CDR2 FQNNGV. Trimming left V 5 bases short and J 14 bases short, with 26 bases between. CDR3 loop: CASSPGPGGHRYAYF. The CDR3 bases are TGTGCCAGCAGCCCGGGACCTGGTGGGCACAGATACGCGTATTTT.

The chain couples TRBV7-3 to TRBJ2-7; no definite D call. This CDR3 comprises 14 residues. The germline gives CDR1 SGHTA, CDR2 FQGTGA. Trimming shortened V by 2 bases and J by 0 bases, and 8 bases separated the two germline ends. CDR3 coding DNA: TGTGCCAGCAGCTTATCTCCTCTCTCCTACGAGCAGTACTTC. Translating gives CASSLSPLSYEQYF.